A single sample gave rise to the 20 T cell receptor beta chains below, sequenced in a study of control samples from healthy donors and cancer patients. Generated by immunoSEQ multiplex PCR, the TCRdb table keeps only in-frame clones and is missing some. The table lists 50,000 to 65,000 clones, 90% of them singletons, with 0.95% to 1.5% in the top ten. Sequencing was done on a sample of PBMCs. The receptor source for this set is a woman between 50 and 59 years old with colorectal cancer.

The genes are TRBV29-1 and TRBJ1-3; no clear D gene. Germline V gene data show CDR1 as SQVTM and CDR2 as ANQGSEA. The CDR3 is made up of 11 amino acids. Trimming stripped 6 bases from V and 1 base from J, with 4 bases between. CDR3 sequence (DNA): TGCAGCGTGCGGTCTGGAAACACCATATATTTT. Amino acid sequence: CSVRSGNTIYF.

The V and J genes are TRBV27 and TRBJ1-1; D is perhaps TRBD1 (6 bases). This CDR3 region has 13 residues. CDR1 and CDR2 (germline): MNHEY, SMNVEV (reference sequence). The germline V and J ends were trimmed by 5 bases and 1 base, with 8 bases remaining between them. The CDR3 loop reads CASSMTGNTEAFF. The DNA for the CDR3 is TGTGCCAGCAGTATGACAGGGAACACTGAAGCTTTCTTT.

The chain uses TRBV5-1 and TRBJ2-5, with 10 bases that match TRBD2. V lost 2 bases, J lost 5 bases, and 3 bases stayed unmatched. CDR3 size: 14 residues. Germline V gene data show CDR1 as SGHRS and CDR2 as YFSETQ. CDR3: CASSFSGGRETQYF. The DNA for the CDR3 is TGCGCCAGCAGCTTTAGCGGGGGGCGGGAGACCCAGTACTTC. Variable domain in full (rest from reference TRBV5-1 and TRBJ2-5): KAGVTQTPRYLIKTRGQQVTLSCSPISGHRSVSWYQQTPGQGLQFLFEYFSETQRNKGNFPGRFSGRQFSNSRSEMNVSTLELGDSALYLCASSFSGGRETQYFGPGTRLLVL.

This clone is a singleton in its sample. The chain uses TRBV30 and TRBJ1-1; TRBD1 agrees at 9 bases. Germline CDR1 GTSNPN, CDR2 SVGIG (reference sequence). The trim removed 5 bases at V and 3 bases at J, leaving 10 bases unmatched. The CDR3 contains 15 residues. The CDR3 coding sequence is TGTGCCTGGGGAACAGGGGGCGCGGGAGACACTGAAGCTTTCTTT. It specifies CAWGTGGAGDTEAFF. The whole variable domain, filled in from reference TRBV30 and TRBJ1-1, reads SQTIHQWPATLVQPVGSPLSLECTVEGTSNPNLYWYRQAAGRGLQLLFYSVGIGQISSEVPQNLSASRPQDRQFILSSKKLLLSDSGFYLCAWGTGGAGDTEAFFGQGTRLTVV.

V gene TRBV30 combines with J gene TRBJ2-3, with TRBD2 identical over 7 bases. There are 14 residues in the CDR3. CDR1 and CDR2 from the germline V gene are GTSNPN and SVGIG (reference sequence). V gave up 8 bases and J gave up 1 base; unmatched junction bases: 9. The CDR3 nucleotides are TGTGCCGGGATGCTAGCGGTGGGCACAGATACGCAGTATTTT. This codes for CAGMLAVGTDTQYF.

About this clone itself: The sample carries other DNA sequences with the same CDR3. The genes are TRBV10-3 and TRBJ1-2, with 7 nucleotides matching TRBD1. The CDR3 loop spans 16 amino acids. Per the germline V gene, CDR1 is ENHRY and CDR2 is SYGVKD. V lost 3 bases and J lost 0; bases outside the gene matches: 7. The CDR3 protein is CAISESGTATNYGYTF. DNA of the CDR3: TGTGCCATCAGTGAAAGCGGGACAGCAACTAACTATGGCTACACCTTC.

The chain uses TRBV20-1 and TRBJ1-1; D gene uncertain. This CDR3 has 12 amino acids. Trimming left V 3 bases short and J 1 base short, with 6 bases between. Germline assignment: CDR1 DFQATT and CDR2 SNEGSKA (reference sequence). Here the CDR3 DNA reads TGCAGTGCTAGTCCCTGGAACACTGAAGCTTTCTTT. Its translation: CSASPWNTEAFF.

This chain uses TRBV5-1 with TRBJ2-6; tentatively, D is TRBD1 (6 bases). Trimming took 0 bases from V and 0 from J, leaving 10 bases between them. The CDR3 contains 17 residues. Germline V gene sequence: CDR1 SGHRS, CDR2 YFSETQ. The CDR3 spells CASSLGQVRSGANVLTF. The DNA for the CDR3 is TGCGCCAGCAGCTTGGGACAGGTTCGCTCTGGGGCCAACGTCCTGACTTTC.

The V call is TRBV11-2, the J call TRBJ2-1; D is tentatively TRBD1 or TRBD2 (6 bases each). CDR1 and CDR2 (germline): SGHAT, FQNNGV. The CDR3 runs to 14 residues. Deletions cut 7 bases from V and 5 bases from J, with 15 bases between. The CDR3 coding sequence is TGTGCCAGCACCCCCGGTGGGGGGCACAATGAGCAGTTCTTC. Protein product: CASTPGGGHNEQFF.

The chain employs TRBV2 and TRBJ1-5; D is ambiguous. Germline V gene data show CDR1 as SNHLY and CDR2 as FYNNEI. V lost 10 bases to trimming and J lost 0 bases, with 19 bases between them. The CDR3 covers 16 residues. The chain's CDR3 is CAKSRTSGSSNQPQHF. The CDR3 DNA follows: TGTGCCAAATCCCGAACGAGCGGAAGTAGCAATCAGCCCCAGCATTTT.

This clone appeared once. The rearrangement uses TRBV6-5 and TRBJ1-4; D not certain. The CDR3 contains 14 residues. Between the trimmed V and J ends, which lost 0 bases and 8 bases, there was a span of 10 bases. Germline CDR1 is MNHEY and CDR2 is SVGAGI. CDR3 coding DNA: TGTGCCAGCAGTTACTCAAGTAGTACGGAAAAACTGTTTTTT. It yields the protein CASSYSSSTEKLFF.

V and J are TRBV19 and TRBJ2-7; 7 bases match TRBD1. Germline loops: CDR1 LNHDA, CDR2 SQIVND (reference sequence). J lost 5 bases, V lost 5 bases, and 9 bases had no gene match. This CDR3 spans 14 amino acids. The CDR3 DNA sequence: TGTGCCAGTAGTCCCGACAGGGAAGAGGACGAGCAGTACTTC. The encoded protein is CASSPDREEDEQYF.

V usage is TRBV6-1 and J usage is TRBJ2-4; no definite D call. Germline assignment: CDR1 MNHNS and CDR2 SASEGT. The CDR3 runs 14 residues. V dropped 2 bases and J dropped 6 bases, with 11 bases sitting between them. CDR3 sequence reads: CASSESGTGNIQYF. As DNA, the CDR3 is TGTGCCAGCAGTGAAAGTGGAACCGGAAACATTCAGTACTTC.

The chain joins TRBV6-4 to TRBJ1-6; the match to TRBD1 covers 8 bases. Germline CDR1 is MRHNA and CDR2 is SNTAGT. V was pared by 3 bases and J by 5 bases, with 6 bases of the junction left unmatched. This CDR3 comprises 16 residues. The CDR3 coding sequence is TGTGCCAGCAGTGAGGACAGGGCAGACAATAATTCACCCCTCCACTTT. Amino acids: CASSEDRADNNSPLHF.

The chain combines TRBV6-1 with TRBJ1-6; 8 bases are shared with TRBD1. CDR1 is MNHNS and CDR2 is SASEGT in the germline V gene. Germline trimming cut 1 base from V and 10 bases from J; bases unmatched to any gene: 6. The CDR3 sequence is 15 residues long. DNA for the CDR3: TGTGCCAGCAGTGAAGGAAGGACAGGGAACTCACCCCTCCACTTT. Translating gives CASSEGRTGNSPLHF.

This chain joins TRBV29-1 and TRBJ1-2, with D perhaps matching TRBD1 (6 bases). The V end was cut by 7 bases, the J end by 0 bases, with 18 bases between. The germline CDR1 and CDR2 sequences are SQVTM and ANQGSEA. The CDR3 length is 15 residues. CDR3 sequence reads: CSACIGGQANYGYTF. The CDR3 nucleotides read TGCAGCGCTTGTATAGGGGGGCAAGCTAACTATGGCTACACCTTC.

The rearrangement joins TRBV10-3 to TRBJ2-7; D perhaps matches TRBD1 (6 bases). Trimming pared 5 bases from V and 2 bases from J, leaving 16 bases between. The CDR3 runs 15 residues. Germline loops: CDR1 ENHRY, CDR2 SYGVKD. The CDR3 reads CAISPERDTTYEQYF. The CDR3 coding sequence is TGTGCCATCAGTCCGGAAAGGGACACGACCTACGAGCAGTACTTC.

The rearrangement uses TRBV4-1 and TRBJ2-5; D tentatively reads TRBD1 or TRBD2 (6 bases each). CDR1 and CDR2 (germline): MGHRA, YSYEKL. CDR3 length: 16 amino acids. V lost 4 bases and J 3 bases, leaving 18 bases between the germline ends. The CDR3: CASSPRGHRGKETQYF. The CDR3 DNA is TGCGCCAGCAGCCCACGGGGGCACCGGGGGAAAGAGACCCAGTACTTC.

The gene calls are TRBV6-5 and TRBJ1-3; D might be TRBD1 (5 bases). CDR1 and CDR2 from the germline V gene are MNHEY and SVGAGI. V was clipped by 8 bases and J by 0 bases, with 11 bases between them. The CDR3 is made up of 14 amino acids. The CDR3 nucleotides read TGTGCCAGCCGGGACGGAATCTCTGGAAACACCATATATTTT. Translated: CASRDGISGNTIYF.

The chain couples TRBV27 to TRBJ2-1; 7 bases are a match to TRBD2. The CDR3 is 14 residues long. Trimming cost V 3 bases and J 10 bases; bases outside gene matches: 9. Germline CDR1 and CDR2: MNHEY and SMNVEV (reference sequence). The CDR3: CASSFVGRRGEQFF. DNA for the CDR3: TGTGCCAGCAGTTTCGTGGGAAGGCGGGGGGAGCAGTTCTTC.